The clone carrying this T cell receptor (beta chain) was counted many times. Its antigen remains unknown. This CDR3 spans 14 amino acids. Germline loops: CDR1 SGHAT, CDR2 FQNNGV. The ends were cut back, 4 bases at V and 0 bases at J, with 10 bases in the middle. This sample is part of a study of blood T cells in healthy people across ages. Study results and limitations: Per million T cells, the diversity of TCR beta decreased roughly linearly as age advanced.

Staff drew ten milliliters of peripheral blood from each donor. Primers used in a second PCR of roughly 7 to 12 cycles were a sample-barcoded 5' primer and a J-beta primer mix. Every single cDNA molecule received a tag from a template-switch adaptor with 12 random nucleotides. TCRdb re-called the 5' RACE reads with MiXCR, one entry per CDR3 protein. The data show approximately 1.5 million distinct CDR3 sequences, about 31% seen once. The sample taken for sequencing was blood. This sequence was found in a woman aged 30 to 39 in good health. This rearrangement joins TRBV11-2 to TRBJ2-7, with D perhaps TRBD2 (6 bases). The CDR3 nucleotides read TGTGCCAGCAGCTCTCGACTAGGCTCCTACGAGCAGTACTTC. Translating gives CASSSRLGSYEQYF.